One T cell receptor beta chain is described in this entry. Antigen: not known. Naive-designated CD8 cells lacked CD45RO, were positively enriched for CCR7, and omitted terminally differentiated effector memory CD45RA+ cells. The assay was immunoSEQ multiplex PCR, and TCRdb's table has in-frame clones only and misses some. The sample has approximately 810,000 clones, more than 85% seen once. The data were taken from a study of shared clonotypes between healthy human individuals. Study-wide context: The donor group consisted of a couple of women and a few men, aged 18 to 49. Per-donor plates numbered three CD4 naive, three CD4 memory, two CD8 naive and one CD8 memory. Study-level results: The study drew on few donors, limiting represented genetic and exposure-history diversity.

The germline V gene encodes CDR1 MNHEY and CDR2 SMNVEV (reference sequence). V dropped 6 bases and J dropped 5; count of bases not matched to a gene: 9. The CDR3 loop spans 16 amino acids. The sample comprised naive CD8+ T cells sorted from blood. This chain links TRBV27 with TRBJ2-1; 11 nucleotides line up with TRBD2. The TCR was taken from a man between 25 and 39 years old in good health. CDR3 in amino acids: CASRTRLAGYDNEQFF. The CDR3 DNA sequence: TGTGCCAGCAGAACAAGACTAGCGGGGTACGACAATGAGCAGTTCTTC.